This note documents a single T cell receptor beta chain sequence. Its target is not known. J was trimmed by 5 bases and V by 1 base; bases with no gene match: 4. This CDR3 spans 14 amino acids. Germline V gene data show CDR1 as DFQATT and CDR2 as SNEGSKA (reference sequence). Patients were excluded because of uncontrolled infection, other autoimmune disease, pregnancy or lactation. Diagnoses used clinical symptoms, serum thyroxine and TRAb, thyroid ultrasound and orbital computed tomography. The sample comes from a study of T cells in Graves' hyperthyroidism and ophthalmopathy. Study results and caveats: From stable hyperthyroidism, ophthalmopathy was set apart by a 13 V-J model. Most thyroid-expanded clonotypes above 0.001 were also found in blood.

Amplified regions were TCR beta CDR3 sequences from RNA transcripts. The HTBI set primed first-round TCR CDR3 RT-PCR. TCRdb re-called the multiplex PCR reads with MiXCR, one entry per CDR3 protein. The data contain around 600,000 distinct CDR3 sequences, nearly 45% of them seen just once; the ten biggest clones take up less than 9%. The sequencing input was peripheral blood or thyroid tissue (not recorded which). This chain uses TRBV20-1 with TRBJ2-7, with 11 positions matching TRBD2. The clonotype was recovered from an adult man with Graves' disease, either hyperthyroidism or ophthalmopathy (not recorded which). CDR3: CSARGLAGQDEQYF. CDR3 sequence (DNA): TGCAGTGCTAGAGGACTAGCGGGACAGGACGAGCAGTACTTC.